The rows below give T cell receptor beta chains drawn from one sample of a study of T cells in Graves' hyperthyroidism and ophthalmopathy. MiXCR, run by TCRdb on the multiplex PCR reads, gives a single entry per CDR3 protein. Among 330,000 or so distinct CDR3 sequences listed, roughly a fifth were seen once. Sequenced material: blood. These receptors were obtained from a man aged 45-65 years with Graves' ophthalmopathy. Both conserved end residues are part of each CDR3. Each record gives: J gene, V gene, clone size, D gene, CDR3 protein, CDR3 DNA. The D gene is left open where the match is weak. Some rows have no size entry. The others give once, few or many, or a class for an expanded clone.

j_call: TRBJ2-7; v_call: TRBV5-1; clone_size: NA; d_call: NA; cdr3_aa: CASSLEITYEQYF; cdr3_nt: TGCGCCAGCAGCTTAGAAATTACCTACGAGCAGTACTTC
j_call: TRBJ2-7; v_call: TRBV5-1; clone_size: many; d_call: NA; cdr3_aa: CASSLGPGPAYEQYF; cdr3_nt: TGCGCCAGCAGCTTGGGGCCGGGACCGGCCTACGAGCAGTACTTC
j_call: TRBJ2-7; v_call: TRBV30; clone_size: many; d_call: NA; cdr3_aa: CAWSIDGSSYEQYF; cdr3_nt: TGTGCCTGGAGTATCGACGGGAGCTCCTACGAGCAGTACTTC
j_call: TRBJ1-1; v_call: TRBV7-6; clone_size: NA; d_call: NA; cdr3_aa: CASSLGGELDTEAFF; cdr3_nt: TGTGCCAGCAGCTTAGGGGGCGAACTCGACACTGAAGCTTTCTTT
j_call: TRBJ2-5; v_call: TRBV6-5; clone_size: few; d_call: NA; cdr3_aa: CASSYVQEETQYF; cdr3_nt: TGTGCCAGCAGTTATGTACAGGAAGAGACCCAGTACTTC
j_call: TRBJ1-2; v_call: TRBV25-1; clone_size: once; d_call: NA; cdr3_aa: CASRSDGTNYGYTF; cdr3_nt: TGTGCCAGCAGATCAGACGGGACTAACTATGGCTACACCTTC
j_call: TRBJ2-5; v_call: TRBV7-6; clone_size: NA; d_call: NA; cdr3_aa: CASRAGIEETQYF; cdr3_nt: TGTGCCAGCAGGGCTGGAATCGAAGAGACCCAGTACTTC
j_call: TRBJ2-5; v_call: TRBV9; clone_size: NA; d_call: NA; cdr3_aa: CASSASESQETQYF; cdr3_nt: TGTGCCAGCAGCGCTAGCGAGTCACAAGAGACCCAGTACTTC
j_call: TRBJ1-5; v_call: TRBV28; clone_size: few; d_call: NA; cdr3_aa: CASSPRGGLDQPQHF; cdr3_nt: TGTGCCAGCAGTCCCCGGGGGGGGCTAGACCAGCCCCAGCATTTT
j_call: TRBJ2-7; v_call: TRBV2; clone_size: NA; d_call: NA; cdr3_aa: CASSEVGHSSYEQYF; cdr3_nt: TGTGCCAGCAGTGAAGTGGGACACTCCTCCTACGAGCAGTACTTC
j_call: TRBJ2-7; v_call: TRBV20-1; clone_size: NA; d_call: NA; cdr3_aa: CSARLAEVREQYF; cdr3_nt: TGCAGTGCTAGATTGGCCGAAGTTCGGGAGCAGTACTTC
j_call: TRBJ2-7; v_call: TRBV6-1; clone_size: few; d_call: NA; cdr3_aa: CASSEQDTYEQYF; cdr3_nt: TGTGCCAGCAGTGAGCAGGATACCTACGAGCAGTACTTC
j_call: TRBJ1-1; v_call: TRBV6-6; clone_size: few; d_call: NA; cdr3_aa: CASSYYVGAKSTEAFF; cdr3_nt: TGTGCCAGCAGTTACTATGTCGGGGCTAAGAGCACTGAAGCTTTCTTT
j_call: TRBJ2-3; v_call: TRBV6-2/TRBV6-3; clone_size: NA; d_call: NA; cdr3_aa: CASSYSRGSHEFTDTQYF; cdr3_nt: TGTGCCAGCAGTTACTCGAGGGGTTCGCACGAGTTCACAGATACGCAGTATTTT
j_call: TRBJ2-7; v_call: TRBV20-1; clone_size: NA; d_call: NA; cdr3_aa: CSAPGYTLAVHEQYF; cdr3_nt: TGCAGTGCCCCCGGCTACACGCTCGCGGTCCACGAGCAGTACTTC
j_call: TRBJ2-7; v_call: TRBV6-2/TRBV6-3; clone_size: many; d_call: TRBD2; cdr3_aa: CASSFGGMTSGSPEQYF; cdr3_nt: TGTGCCAGCAGTTTTGGGGGGATGACTAGCGGGAGCCCGGAGCAGTACTTC
j_call: TRBJ2-2; v_call: TRBV12-3/TRBV12-4; clone_size: NA; d_call: NA; cdr3_aa: CASSLNSGNTGELFF; cdr3_nt: TGTGCCAGCAGTCTGAATAGCGGTAACACCGGGGAGCTGTTTTTT
j_call: TRBJ2-4; v_call: TRBV28; clone_size: NA; d_call: TRBD2; cdr3_aa: CASSPLSGIAKNIQYF; cdr3_nt: TGTGCCAGCAGCCCCCTTAGCGGGATAGCCAAAAACATTCAGTACTTC
j_call: TRBJ2-2; v_call: TRBV11-2; clone_size: many; d_call: TRBD1; cdr3_aa: CASSLQGAGELFF; cdr3_nt: TGTGCCAGCAGCCTACAGGGGGCCGGGGAGCTGTTTTTT
j_call: TRBJ2-7; v_call: TRBV20-1; clone_size: few; d_call: TRBD2; cdr3_aa: CSARGGRLAGGPVEQYF; cdr3_nt: TGCAGTGCTAGAGGGGGGAGGTTAGCGGGAGGGCCGGTCGAGCAGTACTTC
j_call: TRBJ2-1; v_call: TRBV19; clone_size: few; d_call: TRBD2; cdr3_aa: CASTSSGRRNEQFF; cdr3_nt: TGTGCCAGTACGTCTAGCGGGAGGCGTAATGAGCAGTTCTTC
j_call: TRBJ1-6; v_call: TRBV30; clone_size: many; d_call: NA; cdr3_aa: CAWSLRNSPLHF; cdr3_nt: TGTGCCTGGAGTCTTCGGAATTCACCCCTCCACTTT
j_call: TRBJ2-2; v_call: TRBV30; clone_size: NA; d_call: NA; cdr3_aa: CAWSRAERANTGELFF; cdr3_nt: TGTGCCTGGAGTCGGGCAGAGCGGGCGAACACCGGGGAGCTGTTTTTT
j_call: TRBJ2-3; v_call: TRBV2; clone_size: many; d_call: NA; cdr3_aa: CASSPGERVPQGHTDTQYF; cdr3_nt: TGTGCCAGCAGTCCAGGGGAGCGGGTCCCTCAAGGGCACACAGATACGCAGTATTTT
j_call: TRBJ2-5; v_call: TRBV11-2; clone_size: many; d_call: TRBD2; cdr3_aa: CASSFRLAGHQETQYF; cdr3_nt: TGTGCCAGCAGCTTTAGGCTAGCGGGGCATCAAGAGACCCAGTACTTC
j_call: TRBJ1-1; v_call: TRBV12-3/TRBV12-4; clone_size: once; d_call: TRBD1; cdr3_aa: CASSFPTGGLNTEAFF; cdr3_nt: TGTGCCAGCAGTTTTCCGACAGGGGGCCTGAACACTGAAGCTTTCTTT
j_call: TRBJ2-7; v_call: TRBV28; clone_size: many; d_call: NA; cdr3_aa: CASRMRSYYEQYF; cdr3_nt: TGTGCCAGCAGGATGCGGTCCTACTACGAGCAGTACTTC
j_call: TRBJ1-2; v_call: TRBV11-2; clone_size: many; d_call: NA; cdr3_aa: CASSRNREVSYGYTF; cdr3_nt: TGTGCCAGCAGCCGGAACAGGGAGGTTAGCTATGGCTACACCTTC
j_call: TRBJ2-7; v_call: TRBV6-1; clone_size: many; d_call: TRBD1; cdr3_aa: CASRDRDRGRHEQYF; cdr3_nt: TGTGCCAGCAGGGACCGGGACAGGGGGCGCCATGAGCAGTACTTC
j_call: TRBJ1-5; v_call: TRBV5-1; clone_size: many; d_call: TRBD1; cdr3_aa: CASRRDSSDQPQHF; cdr3_nt: TGCGCCAGCAGAAGGGACAGCTCCGATCAGCCCCAGCATTTT
j_call: TRBJ2-5; v_call: TRBV3-1; clone_size: few; d_call: TRBD2; cdr3_aa: CASSRRAGGVETQYF; cdr3_nt: TGTGCCAGCAGCCGGCGAGCGGGAGGTGTAGAGACCCAGTACTTC
j_call: TRBJ2-7; v_call: TRBV10-3; clone_size: NA; d_call: NA; cdr3_aa: CAIASKTAGEQYF; cdr3_nt: TGTGCCATCGCCTCCAAGACGGCGGGCGAGCAGTACTTC
j_call: TRBJ2-1; v_call: TRBV20-1; clone_size: NA; d_call: NA; cdr3_aa: CSALGGGPLYNEQFF; cdr3_nt: TGCAGTGCCTTAGGGGGGGGGCCCCTCTACAATGAGCAGTTCTTC
j_call: TRBJ1-2; v_call: TRBV6-2/TRBV6-3; clone_size: NA; d_call: NA; cdr3_aa: CASSYSSSPVSNYGYTF; cdr3_nt: TGTGCCAGCAGTTACTCGAGTTCCCCCGTCTCCAACTATGGCTACACCTTC
j_call: TRBJ2-7; v_call: TRBV27; clone_size: NA; d_call: TRBD2; cdr3_aa: CASSLFGGEESEQYF; cdr3_nt: TGTGCCAGCAGTTTATTTGGGGGGGAGGAGAGCGAGCAGTACTTC
j_call: TRBJ2-7; v_call: TRBV5-1; clone_size: many; d_call: TRBD2; cdr3_aa: CASKELAGVLYEQYF; cdr3_nt: TGCGCCAGCAAAGAACTAGCGGGAGTCCTCTACGAGCAGTACTTC
j_call: TRBJ2-1; v_call: TRBV6-1; clone_size: NA; d_call: NA; cdr3_aa: CASRGDRSSYNEQFF; cdr3_nt: TGTGCCAGCAGGGGCGACAGAAGCTCCTACAATGAGCAGTTCTTC
j_call: TRBJ1-6; v_call: TRBV10-3; clone_size: few; d_call: NA; cdr3_aa: CAISEGGGSNSPLHF; cdr3_nt: TGTGCCATCAGTGAAGGTGGAGGGTCCAATTCACCCCTCCACTTT
j_call: TRBJ2-1; v_call: TRBV4-1; clone_size: few; d_call: TRBD1; cdr3_aa: CASSPAGQGAYNEQFF; cdr3_nt: TGCGCCAGCAGCCCAGCGGGACAGGGGGCCTACAATGAGCAGTTCTTC
j_call: TRBJ2-1; v_call: TRBV7-2; clone_size: few; d_call: NA; cdr3_aa: CASSRDLGSSYNEQFF; cdr3_nt: TGTGCCAGCAGCCGGGACCTCGGGAGCTCCTACAATGAGCAGTTCTTC
j_call: TRBJ1-1; v_call: TRBV20-1; clone_size: many; d_call: NA; cdr3_aa: CSASEGPNTEAFF; cdr3_nt: TGCAGTGCTAGCGAGGGCCCGAACACTGAAGCTTTCTTT
j_call: TRBJ2-1; v_call: TRBV27; clone_size: few; d_call: TRBD2; cdr3_aa: CASSLPSTSGRTEQFF; cdr3_nt: TGTGCCAGCAGTTTACCCTCAACTAGCGGGAGAACTGAGCAGTTCTTC
j_call: TRBJ2-7; v_call: TRBV10-3; clone_size: NA; d_call: NA; cdr3_aa: CAISETGTEQYF; cdr3_nt: TGTGCCATCAGTGAGACAGGTACGGAGCAGTACTTC
j_call: TRBJ2-1; v_call: TRBV7-8; clone_size: NA; d_call: TRBD2; cdr3_aa: CASRNSGGIVCEQFF; cdr3_nt: TGTGCCAGCAGGAATAGCGGGGGTATTGTCTGTGAGCAGTTCTTC
j_call: TRBJ2-2; v_call: TRBV6-1; clone_size: NA; d_call: TRBD1; cdr3_aa: CASSAQTGGLNTGELFF; cdr3_nt: TGTGCCAGCAGTGCCCAGACAGGGGGCTTGAACACCGGGGAGCTGTTTTTT